This entry concerns a single TCR beta chain. Its antigen is currently not known. Per-base qualities were not stored, and no clone one base away is much larger. Healthy HIV-negative adults with no recently reported acute infections or vaccinations were included as donors. Every donor was a Caucasian adult living in Nashville, Tennessee, USA. CD4+ T cells were enriched through magnetic negative selection, after which naive cells were positively selected on CD45RA and the remaining negative fraction served as the memory subset. After blood collection by leukapheresis, PBMCs were isolated using Ficoll-Histopaque density gradient centrifugation and then cryopreserved in the vapor phase of liquid nitrogen. Purity and quantity of every magnetically sorted T cell population were checked by analytical flow cytometry. From each sorted fraction, genomic DNA was isolated and quantified by UV absorbance on a Nanodrop 2000c.

The sample belongs to a study of shared clonotypes between healthy human individuals (dated by TCRdb to between 2020 and 2021). With respect to the entire study: Three men and a couple of women, aged 18 to 49 years, made up the cohort. Different laboratories and diverse techniques were used to prepare libraries and sequence TCR repertoires, to increase sequencing depth and limit assay-specific biases. To estimate repertoire size and how much clonotype sharing occurs between individuals, the study deeply sequenced the blood TCR repertoires of several healthy adults. For each donor, CD4 naive and CD4 memory were each given three plates, CD8 naive was given two plates, and CD8 memory was given one plate. Each donor's leukapheresis produced roughly between about 0.9 and 9.5 billion PBMCs. What the research found in general, with its limitations: Sharing across several donors was observed for around 4.8% of naive CD4, about 3.2% of naive CD8, 2% to 2.5% of memory CD4, and around 0.4% of memory CD8 clonotypes. Naive subsets generally had larger estimated clonotype richness than memory subsets. Higher generation probabilities were observed for clonotypes shared by all four sorted-subset donors than for non-shared clonotypes. Based on pairwise subsampling, the degree of clonotype sharing among donors was expected to be affected by sequencing depth. Rarefaction of sorted-subset datasets indicated incomplete sequencing despite the large sequencing depth. The small number of donors limited the genetic and exposure-history diversity represented. Sampling was restricted to blood, and TCR repertoires in tissue are likely to differ from TCR repertoires in blood.

Including cysteine and phenylalanine, the CDR3 has 14 amino acids. The read is trimmed to its CDR3 DNA, 42 bases read in frame from base 1. V is pared back by 7 bases and J by 0 bases, with 13 bases lying between the germline termini. The CDR1 and CDR2 encoded by the germline V gene (reference sequence) are GTSNPN and SVGIG. TCR CDR3 regions were amplified from genomic DNA by multiplex PCR using the deep immunoSEQ assay. Extracted genomic DNA from each cell subset was spread evenly across all wells of several immunoSEQ 96-well plates, with each plate serving as a replicate. For sorted subsets, roughly 200 ng of genomic DNA, equivalent to 25,000 to 35,000 T cell genomes, went into each replicate PCR. The purified libraries were quantified using a Qubit 3.0 fluorometer, sized with a Bioanalyzer 2100, and then quantified again using the KAPA Library Quantification kit. Every immunoSEQ 96-well plate was sequenced on a dedicated single-read 150-cycle Illumina NextSeq 550 flow cell. On the study's bioinformatics: Because only junctional sequences without quality scores were contained in the immunoSEQ output, filtering matching that applied to full-length reads could not be performed. To assign V/J genes and CDR3, sequences were annotated against IMGT germline references using PyIR, a Python wrapper for IgBLAST v1.9. Reads were filtered out if the reads had weak V/J assignments (E-value above 1e-6), no CDR3, stop codons, out-of-frame junctions, or ambiguous translated residues. V3J clonotypes were defined as sequences sharing the same inferred V gene, J gene, and CDR3 amino acid sequence. To compute the percentage overlap between repertoires, the number of shared unique clonotypes was divided by the size of the smaller repertoire. RTK rarefaction, the Chao1 estimator, and Recon v2.1 estimates of unobserved clonotypes were used to assess repertoire richness. Generation probabilities for all TCRbeta clonotypes obtained by the gDNA method from four donors were computed using OLGA. TCRdb mirrors the immuneACCESS table, restricted to in-frame sequences. Some clones are absent from its copies; in checked studies, under half trace to an unresolved V gene, and the reason for the others is unknown. Clone size and the V and J calls come from that table; the DNA yielded D and trimming. The sample includes 950,000 to 1,300,000 clones, with around 75% observed a single time. Around 1.4% of the sample is in the top ten clones.

Sequenced: memory CD4+ T cells sorted from blood. The cell subset or site label for this specimen denotes: CD45RA-negative fraction. The source is a man aged 18 to 30 in good health. The chain is encoded by TRBV30 joined to TRBJ2-1, with the D call perhaps TRBD1 or TRBD2, each one matching 5 bases. The DNA reads TGTGCCTCCACGAAGGGGACCTCCTACAATGAGCAGTTCTTC. It codes for CASTKGTSYNEQFF.